These 16 T cell receptor beta chains originate from one sample sequenced in a study of cytomegalovirus exposure and HLA in healthy donors. The repertoire was sequenced with immunoSEQ multiplex PCR; TCRdb's copy has only in-frame clones and lacks some. This sample has about 150,000 clones, with roughly 86% found just once. The specimen sequenced was PBMCs. The receptors originated from a human donor in good health.

This chain connects TRBV4-1 to TRBJ1-2, with D uncertain. This CDR3 contains 14 residues. Trimming removed 4 bases at V and 0 bases at J, with 9 bases between. From germline, CDR1 is MGHRA and CDR2 YSYEKL. DNA of the CDR3: TGCGCCAGCAGCCTCAACAGAGCTAACTATGGCTACACCTTC. Residues: CASSLNRANYGYTF.

This clone was seen a single time. The V and J genes are TRBV4-1 and TRBJ1-3; no reliable D call. CDR3 length equals 14 residues. The germline V gene has CDR1 MGHRA and CDR2 YSYEKL. Trimming took off 4 bases at V and 6 bases at J, with 13 bases between the two ends. This chain's CDR3 is CASSPKDGLNTIYF. The CDR3 coding sequence is TGCGCCAGCAGCCCCAAGGACGGACTAAACACCATATATTTT.

The chain links TRBV11-1 to TRBJ2-7; the D is unclear. From germline, CDR1 is SGHAT and CDR2 FQDESV (reference sequence). The CDR3 has 12 residues. Trimming left V 5 bases short and J 6 bases short, with 11 bases between. The CDR3 sequence: CASSHLLAEQYF. Written as DNA, the CDR3 is TGTGCCAGCAGCCATCTCTTGGCCGAGCAGTACTTC.

The J gene is TRBJ1-4, the V gene TRBV7-2; the D gene is possibly TRBD1 (6 bases). CDR1 is SGHTA, CDR2 FQGNSA, per germline. The CDR3 totals 17 residues. Trimming pared 4 bases from V and 3 bases from J, leaving 18 bases between. In nucleotides, the CDR3 is TGTGCCAGCAGCTCCCCGAGGGGCAGGGGTGCTAATGAAAAACTGTTTTTT. Residues: CASSSPRGRGANEKLFF.

The V and J genes are TRBV19 and TRBJ1-4; TRBD1 matches at 7 bases. The length of the CDR3 is 14 residues. Germline values: CDR1 LNHDA, CDR2 SQIVND (reference sequence). The junction had 6 bases not matched to a gene; V was cut back by 6 bases and J by 5 bases. This CDR3 is CASSLTGVNEKLFF. Written as DNA, the CDR3 is TGTGCCAGTAGCCTCACAGGGGTAAATGAAAAACTGTTTTTT.

This sequence joins TRBV19 and TRBJ2-4; possibly TRBD2 for D (5 bases). The CDR3 length is 17 residues. Germline values: CDR1 LNHDA, CDR2 SQIVND (reference sequence). Trimming removed 4 bases from V and 0 bases from J, with 16 bases in between. The CDR3 nucleotides are TGTGCCAGTAGTAGCTGGACGGAGGAGAAAGCCAAAAACATTCAGTACTTC. Its protein product is CASSSWTEEKAKNIQYF.

There are a few counts of this clone. The rearrangement joins TRBV7-2 to TRBJ1-5; D gene unclear. The ends were cut back, 5 bases at V and 9 bases at J, with 17 bases in the middle. This CDR3 is 14 amino acids long. Germline assignment: CDR1 SGHTA and CDR2 FQGNSA. The CDR3 spells CASSINAAAAPQHF. CDR3 DNA sequence: TGTGCCAGCAGCATAAATGCAGCTGCGGCGCCCCAGCATTTT.

This clone turned up a few times. The chain couples TRBV29-1 to TRBJ1-2; D gene unclear. CDR3 length: 13 amino acids. Germline CDR1 SQVTM, CDR2 ANQGSEA. Trimming pared 4 bases from V and 4 bases from J, leaving 13 bases between. The DNA of the CDR3 is TGCAGCGTTGCCCCGCGGTTGGGCTATGGCTACACCTTC. It translates to CSVAPRLGYGYTF.

The V and J genes are TRBV27 and TRBJ2-1; 15 bases map to TRBD2. The V and J ends lost 6 bases and 0 bases, in that order; junction bases with no gene match: 6. The CDR3 consists of 18 residues. Per the germline V gene, CDR1 is MNHEY and CDR2 is SMNVEV (reference sequence). CDR3 nucleotides: TGTGCCAGCAGGGGACTAGCGGGGGGCCAGAGCTCCTACAATGAGCAGTTCTTC. Translation gives CASRGLAGGQSSYNEQFF.

The gene calls are TRBV6-1 and TRBJ2-1; D not certain. CDR3 length: 16 residues. V shed 1 base and J shed 6 bases, with 16 bases lying between them. Germline CDR1 and CDR2: MNHNS and SASEGT. The CDR3 DNA reads TGTGCCAGCAGTGAAGGAGGCTTCCCTGCCATCAATGAGCAGTTCTTC. Amino acid sequence: CASSEGGFPAINEQFF.

CDR3: CASRDRDRQRQPQHF. CDR3 DNA sequence: TGTGCCAGCAGGGATCGGGACAGGCAACGTCAGCCCCAGCATTTT. The chain employs TRBV6-6 and TRBJ1-5; TRBD1 matches 8 bases. CDR1 is MNHNY and CDR2 is SVGAGI in the germline V gene (reference sequence). This CDR3 has 15 residues. V lost 6 bases, J lost 6 bases, and 10 bases stayed unmatched.

This chain uses TRBV25-1 with TRBJ1-2; TRBD1 matches at 10 bases. The CDR3 runs to 16 residues. Trimming removed 1 base from V and 2 bases from J; junction bases left unmatched: 4. CDR1 is MGHDK, CDR2 SYGVNS, per germline. As DNA, the CDR3 is TGTGCCAGCAGTGAATCCGGGACAGGGGCCAACTATGGCTACACCTTC. Amino acids: CASSESGTGANYGYTF.

V usage is TRBV7-2 and J usage is TRBJ2-1; D not certain. The CDR3 consists of 15 residues. Per the germline V gene, CDR1 is SGHTA and CDR2 is FQGNSA. V was pared by 1 base and J by 7 bases, with 14 bases between. CDR3 bases: TGTGCCAGCAGCTTAGTAGGTAGCTTACTAAATGAGCAGTTCTTC. This encodes CASSLVGSLLNEQFF.

The chain combines TRBV19 with TRBJ2-1; 7 bases fit TRBD1. V lost 5 bases and J lost 6; bases outside the gene matches: 10. CDR1 LNHDA and CDR2 SQIVND come from the germline V gene (reference sequence). This CDR3 has 15 residues. The CDR3: CASSASRGQLNEQFF. For the CDR3, the DNA is TGTGCCAGTAGTGCCTCTCGGGGACAGCTCAATGAGCAGTTCTTC.

V usage is TRBV5-1 and J usage is TRBJ1-2; TRBD1 matches at 8 bases. With V trimmed by 3 bases and J by 2 bases, 6 bases remained unmatched. CDR1 is SGHRS and CDR2 is YFSETQ in the germline V gene. The CDR3 has 15 residues. The CDR3: CASSYGQGVNYGYTF. The CDR3 DNA reads as TGCGCCAGCAGCTACGGACAGGGAGTCAACTATGGCTACACCTTC.

The CDR3 DNA reads TGTGCCACCAGCAGACCGGGACACGCCAACAATGAGCAGTTCTTC. Translated: CATSRPGHANNEQFF. The V call is TRBV15, the J call TRBJ2-1, with a weak D call TRBD1 (6 bases). Trimming took 2 bases from V and 5 from J, leaving 13 bases between them. This CDR3 spans 15 amino acids. Germline V gene data show CDR1 as LNHNV and CDR2 as YYDKDF (reference sequence).